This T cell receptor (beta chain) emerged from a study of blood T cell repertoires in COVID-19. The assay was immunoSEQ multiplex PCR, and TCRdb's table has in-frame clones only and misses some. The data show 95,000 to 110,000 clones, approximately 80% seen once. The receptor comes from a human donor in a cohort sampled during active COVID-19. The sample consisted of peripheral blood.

CDR3 sequence (DNA): TGTGCCAGCAGCGCTAGCGGGGGGGCAAACATTCAGTACTTC. Its protein product is CASSASGGANIQYF. The chain carries TRBV7-8 and TRBJ2-4; 12 bases agree with TRBD2. The germline V gene has CDR1 SGHVS and CDR2 FQNEAQ. V lost 5 bases and J lost 6; bases outside the gene matches: 2. The CDR3 covers 14 residues.